Listed here is a single T cell receptor (beta chain). Libraries were prepared by immunoSEQ multiplex PCR; TCRdb keeps only in-frame clonotypes and omits some of them. Of about 210,000 clones listed, almost 90% are singletons. The sample is drawn from a study of blood T cell repertoires in COVID-19. Overall study context: Sites in the United States, Italy and Spain provided acute and convalescent COVID-19 samples.

Sequencing was performed on peripheral blood. This TCR was recovered from a man between 18 and 29 years old with active or convalescent COVID-19.

This chain's CDR3 is CASSHIRSGYEAFF. CDR3 bases: TGTGCCAGCAGCCACATCCGGTCCGGGTACGAAGCTTTCTTT. The chain employs TRBV7-9 and TRBJ1-1; D not resolved. Germline V gene data show CDR1 as SEHNR and CDR2 as FQNEAQ (reference sequence). V was trimmed by 5 bases and J by 8 bases, leaving 18 bases between them. The CDR3 consists of 14 residues. The variable domain in full, with the rest retrieved from reference TRBV7-9 and TRBJ1-1, is DTGVSQNPRHKITKRGQNVTFRCDPISEHNRLYWYRQTLGQGPEFLTYFQNEAQLEKSRLLSDRFSAERPKGSFSTLEIQRTEQGDSAMYLCASSHIRSGYEAFFGQGTRLTVV.